The sequence of this TCR beta chain was determined in a study of T cell responses to AZD1222 COVID-19 vaccine. Study observations and caveats: Donors were largely white British and mainly female; clonal diversity was possibly underestimated. Across the whole spike, CD4 TCRs peaked at regions 160-218 and 743-854.

The CDR3 loop spans 18 amino acids. The ends were cut back, 5 bases at V and 0 bases at J, with 20 bases in the middle. Germline assignment: CDR1 SGHVS and CDR2 FNYEAQ. Measured with immunoSEQ multiplex PCR; TCRdb has only the in-frame clones, and not every one. The sample records approximately 180,000 clones, just over 90% being singletons. This clone was counted a few times. As yet, its antigen is unknown. This TCR was recovered from an adult in good health. The chain combines TRBV7-6 with TRBJ2-1, with D possibly being TRBD2 (6 bases). Specimen: peripheral blood, collected on day 0 of AZD1222 vaccination. CDR3 in amino acids: CASSLALRGSSSYNEQFF. CDR3 DNA sequence: TGTGCCAGCAGCCTGGCGTTGCGGGGATCAAGCTCCTACAATGAGCAGTTCTTC.